The 3 T cell receptor beta chains listed next were all sequenced from one sample in a study of shared clonotypes between healthy human individuals. The assay was immunoSEQ multiplex PCR, and TCRdb's table has in-frame clones only and misses some. Among around 2.5 million clones listed, 93% were seen once. The sequencing input was naive CD4+ T cells from PBMCs. Subset defined: CD45RA+ positively selected. These receptors were taken from a man between 18 and 35 years old in good health. Some clones in this sample may be carry-over from other donors' samples.

The J gene is TRBJ1-1, the V gene TRBV7-8; possible D gene TRBD1, 6 bases. Per the germline V gene, CDR1 is SGHVS and CDR2 is FQNEAQ. The CDR3 totals 17 residues. V was trimmed by 4 bases and J by 0 bases, leaving 18 bases between them. CDR3 nucleotides: TGTGCCAGCAGCTCATCGACAGGCCAGACAATGAACACTGAAGCTTTCTTT. As protein: CASSSSTGQTMNTEAFF.

V is TRBV11-2 and J is TRBJ2-3, with TRBD2 matching 12 bases. The V gene end was trimmed by 1 base and the J gene end by 6 bases; junction bases not matched to a gene: 2. Germline CDR1 reads SGHAT; CDR2 reads FQNNGV. CDR3 length equals 15 residues. CDR3 residues: CASSLGLAGGDTQYF. The CDR3 coding sequence is TGTGCCAGCAGCTTAGGTCTAGCGGGGGGGGATACGCAGTATTTT.

The J gene is TRBJ2-1, the V gene TRBV6-1; TRBD1 or TRBD2 may be the D gene (5 bases each). Germline CDR1 MNHNS, CDR2 SASEGT. The ends were cut back, 2 bases at V and 6 bases at J, with 17 bases in the middle. There are 16 residues in the CDR3. CDR3 coding DNA: TGTGCCAGCAGTGAAAGGTCCCAGGGCGGGCCCAATGAGCAGTTCTTC. It is translated as CASSERSQGGPNEQFF.